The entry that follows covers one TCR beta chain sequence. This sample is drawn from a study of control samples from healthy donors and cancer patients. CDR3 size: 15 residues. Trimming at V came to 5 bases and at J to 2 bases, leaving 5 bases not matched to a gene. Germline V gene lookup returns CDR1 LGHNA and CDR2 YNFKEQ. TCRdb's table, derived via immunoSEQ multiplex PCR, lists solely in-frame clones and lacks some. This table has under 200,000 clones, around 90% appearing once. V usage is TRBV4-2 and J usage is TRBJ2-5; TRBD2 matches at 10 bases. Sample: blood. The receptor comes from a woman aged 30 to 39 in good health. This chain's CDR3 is CASSTGTSDQETQYF. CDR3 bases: TGTGCCAGCAGCACCGGGACTAGCGATCAAGAGACCCAGTACTTC.